This TCR beta chain was obtained from a study of blood T cell repertoires in COVID-19. V dropped 4 bases and J dropped 0 bases, with 8 bases sitting between them. Germline CDR1 and CDR2: SGHRS and YFSETQ. This CDR3 spans 13 amino acids. The protocol was immunoSEQ multiplex PCR, while the TCRdb copy is restricted to in-frame clones and leaves out a portion. Of about 220,000 clones in the sample, 84% were seen once. This TCR was sampled from a woman in her 30s who had recovered from COVID-19. Input material: peripheral blood. This chain connects TRBV5-1 to TRBJ2-7; no clear D gene. CDR3 in amino acids: CASSPYSSYEQYF. The CDR3, as DNA: TGCGCCAGCAGCCCCTATTCCTCCTACGAGCAGTACTTC.